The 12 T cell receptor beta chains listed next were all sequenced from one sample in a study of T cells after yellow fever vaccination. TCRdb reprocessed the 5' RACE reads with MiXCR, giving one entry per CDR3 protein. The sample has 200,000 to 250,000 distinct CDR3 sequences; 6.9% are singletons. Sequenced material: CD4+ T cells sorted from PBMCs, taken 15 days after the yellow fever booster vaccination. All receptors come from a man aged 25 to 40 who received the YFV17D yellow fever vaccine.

The CDR3 protein is CSASPQETQYF. The CDR3, as DNA: TGCAGTGCTAGTCCTCAAGAGACCCAGTACTTC. The chain links TRBV20-1 to TRBJ2-5; D is uncertain. V was shortened by 3 bases and J by 2 bases, with 4 bases between the two germline ends. From germline, CDR1 is DFQATT and CDR2 SNEGSKA (reference sequence). The CDR3 has 11 amino acids.

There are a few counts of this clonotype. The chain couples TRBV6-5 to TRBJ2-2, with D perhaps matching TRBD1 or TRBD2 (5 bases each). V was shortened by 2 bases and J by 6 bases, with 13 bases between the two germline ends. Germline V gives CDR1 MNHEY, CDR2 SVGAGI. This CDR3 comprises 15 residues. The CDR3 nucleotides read TGTGCCAGCAGTTACCCTGGGACCGGGGCCGGGGAGCTGTTTTTT. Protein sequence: CASSYPGTGAGELFF.

CDR3 sequence (DNA): TGCAGTGCTAGAGTTCCAGGCGTCTACGAGCAGTACTTC. Protein product: CSARVPGVYEQYF. V gene TRBV20-1 combines with J gene TRBJ2-7, with D unclear. Trimming removed 1 base at V and 3 bases at J, with 10 bases between. CDR1 and CDR2 from the germline V gene are DFQATT and SNEGSKA (reference sequence). This CDR3 comprises 13 residues.

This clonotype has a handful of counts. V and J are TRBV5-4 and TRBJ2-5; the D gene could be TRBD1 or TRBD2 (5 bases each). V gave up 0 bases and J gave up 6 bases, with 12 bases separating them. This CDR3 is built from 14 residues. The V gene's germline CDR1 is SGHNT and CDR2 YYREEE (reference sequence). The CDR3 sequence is CASSLAGAGKTQYF. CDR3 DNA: TGTGCCAGCAGCTTGGCCGGGGCCGGAAAGACCCAGTACTTC. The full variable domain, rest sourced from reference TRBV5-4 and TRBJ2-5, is ETGVTQSPTHLIKTRGQQVTLRCSSQSGHNTVSWYQQALGQGPQFIFQYYREEENGRGNFPPRFSGLQFPNYSSELNVNALELDDSALYLCASSLAGAGKTQYFGPGTRLLVL.

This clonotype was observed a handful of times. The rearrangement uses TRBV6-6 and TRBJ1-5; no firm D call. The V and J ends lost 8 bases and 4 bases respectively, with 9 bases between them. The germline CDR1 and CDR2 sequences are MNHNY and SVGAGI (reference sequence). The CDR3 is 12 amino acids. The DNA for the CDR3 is TGTGCCAGCGAGAGAGGAAATCAGCCCCAGCATTTT. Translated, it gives CASERGNQPQHF.

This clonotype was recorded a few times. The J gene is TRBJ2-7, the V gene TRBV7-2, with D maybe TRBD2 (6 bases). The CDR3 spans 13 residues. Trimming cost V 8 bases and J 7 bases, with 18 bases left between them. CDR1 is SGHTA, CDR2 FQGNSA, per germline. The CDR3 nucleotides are TGTGCCAGCCGAGCGGGCTTGCAAGGGGAGCAGTACTTC. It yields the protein CASRAGLQGEQYF.

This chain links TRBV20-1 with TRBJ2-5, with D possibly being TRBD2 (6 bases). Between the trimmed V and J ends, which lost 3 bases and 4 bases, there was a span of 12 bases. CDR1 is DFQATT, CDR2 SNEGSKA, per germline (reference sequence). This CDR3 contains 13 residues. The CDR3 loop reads CSARISGVETQYF. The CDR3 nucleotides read TGCAGTGCTAGGATTTCGGGAGTAGAGACCCAGTACTTC.

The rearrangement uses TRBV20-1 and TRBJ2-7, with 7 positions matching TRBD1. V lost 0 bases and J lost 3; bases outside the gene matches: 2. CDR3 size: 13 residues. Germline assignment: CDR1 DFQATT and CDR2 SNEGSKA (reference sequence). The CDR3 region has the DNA TGCAGTGCTAGAGAACGGGACAGCTACGAGCAGTACTTC. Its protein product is CSARERDSYEQYF.

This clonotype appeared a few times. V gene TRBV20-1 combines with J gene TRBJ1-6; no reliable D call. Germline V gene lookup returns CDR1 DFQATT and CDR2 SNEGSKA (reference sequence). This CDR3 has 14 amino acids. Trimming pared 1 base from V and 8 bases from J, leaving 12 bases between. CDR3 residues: CSARVTGRDSPLHF. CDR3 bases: TGCAGTGCTAGAGTCACGGGAAGAGATTCACCCCTCCACTTT.

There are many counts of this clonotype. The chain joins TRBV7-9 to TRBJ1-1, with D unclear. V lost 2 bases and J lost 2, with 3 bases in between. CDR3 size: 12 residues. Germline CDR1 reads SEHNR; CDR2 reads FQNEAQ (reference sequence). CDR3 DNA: TGTGCCAGCAGCTTATTTAACACTGAAGCTTTCTTT. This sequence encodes CASSLFNTEAFF.

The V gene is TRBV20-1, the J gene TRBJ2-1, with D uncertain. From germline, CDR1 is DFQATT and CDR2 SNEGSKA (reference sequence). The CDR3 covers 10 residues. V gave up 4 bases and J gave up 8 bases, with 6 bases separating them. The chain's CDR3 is CSAILDEQFF. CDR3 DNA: TGCAGTGCTATCTTGGATGAGCAGTTCTTC.

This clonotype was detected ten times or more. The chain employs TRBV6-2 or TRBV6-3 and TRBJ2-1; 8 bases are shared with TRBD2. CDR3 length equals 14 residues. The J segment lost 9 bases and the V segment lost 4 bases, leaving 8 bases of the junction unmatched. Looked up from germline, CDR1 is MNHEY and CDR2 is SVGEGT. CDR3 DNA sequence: TGTGCCAGCAGTTCCCAGCGGGAGTGGCTTGAGCAGTTCTTC. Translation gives CASSSQREWLEQFF.